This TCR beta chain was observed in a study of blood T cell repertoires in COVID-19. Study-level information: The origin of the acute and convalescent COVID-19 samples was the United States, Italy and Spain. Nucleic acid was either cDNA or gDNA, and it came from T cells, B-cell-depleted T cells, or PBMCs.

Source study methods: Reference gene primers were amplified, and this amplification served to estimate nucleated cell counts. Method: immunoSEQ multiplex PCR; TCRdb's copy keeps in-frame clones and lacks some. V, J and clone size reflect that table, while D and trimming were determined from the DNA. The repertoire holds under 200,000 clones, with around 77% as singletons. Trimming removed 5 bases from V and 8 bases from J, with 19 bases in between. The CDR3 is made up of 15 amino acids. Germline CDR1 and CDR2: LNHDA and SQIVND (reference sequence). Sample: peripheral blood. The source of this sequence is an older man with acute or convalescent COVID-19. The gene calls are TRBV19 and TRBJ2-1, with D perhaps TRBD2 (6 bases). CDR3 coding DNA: TGTGCCAGTAGTTCATTAGAAGGTCTAGCGTATGAGCAGTTCTTC. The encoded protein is CASSSLEGLAYEQFF.